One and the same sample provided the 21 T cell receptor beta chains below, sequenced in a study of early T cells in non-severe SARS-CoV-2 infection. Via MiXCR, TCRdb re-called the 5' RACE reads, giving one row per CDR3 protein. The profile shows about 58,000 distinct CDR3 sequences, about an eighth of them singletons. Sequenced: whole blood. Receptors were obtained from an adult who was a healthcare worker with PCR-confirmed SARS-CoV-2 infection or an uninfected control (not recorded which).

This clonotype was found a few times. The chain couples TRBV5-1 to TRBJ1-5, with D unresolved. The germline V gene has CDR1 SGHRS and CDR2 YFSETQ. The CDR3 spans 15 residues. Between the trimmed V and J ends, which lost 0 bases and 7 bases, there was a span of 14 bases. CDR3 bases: TGCGCCAGCAGCTTGGCCCCAGAGCACGGGCAGCCCCAGCATTTT. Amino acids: CASSLAPEHGQPQHF.

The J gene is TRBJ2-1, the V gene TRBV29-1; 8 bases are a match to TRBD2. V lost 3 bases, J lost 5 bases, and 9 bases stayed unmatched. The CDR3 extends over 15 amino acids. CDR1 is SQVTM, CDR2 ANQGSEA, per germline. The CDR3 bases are TGCAGCGTTGAGTTGGCGGGGGGCCCTGACAATGAGCAGTTCTTC. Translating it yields CSVELAGGPDNEQFF.

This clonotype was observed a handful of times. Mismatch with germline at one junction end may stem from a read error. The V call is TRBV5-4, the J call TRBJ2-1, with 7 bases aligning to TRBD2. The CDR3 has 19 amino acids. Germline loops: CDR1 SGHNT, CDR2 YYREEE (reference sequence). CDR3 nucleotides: TGTGCCAACAGCTTGGTATCCGGATCAAGACTGGCGGGGGACAATGAGCAGTTCTTC. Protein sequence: CANSLVSGSRLAGDNEQFF.

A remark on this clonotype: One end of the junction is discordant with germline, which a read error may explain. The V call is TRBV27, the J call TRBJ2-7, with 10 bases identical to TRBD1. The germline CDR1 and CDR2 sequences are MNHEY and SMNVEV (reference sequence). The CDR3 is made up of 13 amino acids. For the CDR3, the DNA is TGTGCCAGCAGGAGACAGGGGGCCTACGAGCATTACTTC. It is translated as CASRRQGAYEHYF.

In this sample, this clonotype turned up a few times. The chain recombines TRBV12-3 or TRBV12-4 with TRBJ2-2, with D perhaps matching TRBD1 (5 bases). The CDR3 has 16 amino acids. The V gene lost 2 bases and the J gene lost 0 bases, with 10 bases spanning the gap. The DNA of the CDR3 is TGTGCCAGCAGTTTATACCGACAGACGAACACCGGGGAGCTGTTTTTT. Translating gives CASSLYRQTNTGELFF.

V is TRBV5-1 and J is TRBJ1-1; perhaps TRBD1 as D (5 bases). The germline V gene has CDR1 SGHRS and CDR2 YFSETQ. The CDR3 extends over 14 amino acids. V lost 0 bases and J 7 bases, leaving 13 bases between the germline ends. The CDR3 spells CASSLEGNFGEAFF. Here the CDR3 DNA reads TGCGCCAGCAGCTTGGAGGGGAATTTCGGTGAAGCTTTCTTT.

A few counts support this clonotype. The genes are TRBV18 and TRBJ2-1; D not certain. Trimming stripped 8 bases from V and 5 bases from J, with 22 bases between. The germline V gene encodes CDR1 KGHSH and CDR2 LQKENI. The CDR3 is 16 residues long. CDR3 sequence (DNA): TGTGCCAGCAACGATTTCGGGTCCCAGGTAAACAATGAGCAGTTCTTC. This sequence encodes CASNDFGSQVNNEQFF. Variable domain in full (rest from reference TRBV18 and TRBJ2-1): NAGVMQNPRHLVRRRGQEARLRCSPMKGHSHVYWYRQLPEEGLKFMVYLQKENIIDESGMPKERFSAEFPKEGPSILRIQQVVRGDSAAYFCASNDFGSQVNNEQFFGPGTRLTVL.

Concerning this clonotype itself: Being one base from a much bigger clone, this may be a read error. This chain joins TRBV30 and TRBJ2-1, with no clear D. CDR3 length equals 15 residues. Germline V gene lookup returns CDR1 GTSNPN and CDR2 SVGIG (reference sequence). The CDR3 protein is CAWSENLINYDEQFF. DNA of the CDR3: TGTGCCTGGAGTGAGAACCTCATCAACTACGATGAGCAGTTCTTC.

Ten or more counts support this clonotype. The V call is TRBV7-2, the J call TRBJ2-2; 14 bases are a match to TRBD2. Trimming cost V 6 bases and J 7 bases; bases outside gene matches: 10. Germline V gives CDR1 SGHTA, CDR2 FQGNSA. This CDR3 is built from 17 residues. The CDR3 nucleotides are TGTGCCAGCAGTTCTAGACTAGCGGGAGGGCCCGGCGGGGAGCTGTTTTTT. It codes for CASSSRLAGGPGGELFF.

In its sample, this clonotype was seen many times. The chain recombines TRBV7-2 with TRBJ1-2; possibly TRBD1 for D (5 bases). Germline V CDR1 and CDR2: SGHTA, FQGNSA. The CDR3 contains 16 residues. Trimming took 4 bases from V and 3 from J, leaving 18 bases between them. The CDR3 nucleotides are TGTGCCAGCAGCTCTAGTACAGGCAGGGTGGACTATGGCTACACCTTC. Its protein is CASSSSTGRVDYGYTF. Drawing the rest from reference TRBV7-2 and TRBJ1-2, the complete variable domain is GAGVSQSPSNKVTEKGKDVELRCDPISGHTALYWYRQSLGQGLEFLIYFQGNSAPDKSGLPSDRFSAERTGGSVSTLTIQRTQQEDSAVYLCASSSSTGRVDYGYTFGSGTRLTVV.

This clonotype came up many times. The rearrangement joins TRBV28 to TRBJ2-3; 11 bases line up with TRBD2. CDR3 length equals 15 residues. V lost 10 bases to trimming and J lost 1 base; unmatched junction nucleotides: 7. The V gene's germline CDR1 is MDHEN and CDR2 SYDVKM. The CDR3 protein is CATRGTSGGTDTQYF. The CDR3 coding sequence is TGTGCCACTCGAGGGACTAGCGGAGGCACAGATACGCAGTATTTT.

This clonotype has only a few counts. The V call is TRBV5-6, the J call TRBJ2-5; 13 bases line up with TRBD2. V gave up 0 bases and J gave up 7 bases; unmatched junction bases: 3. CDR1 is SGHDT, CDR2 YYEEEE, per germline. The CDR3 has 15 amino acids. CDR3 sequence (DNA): TGTGCCAGCAGCTTGGAAGGGACTAGCGGGGTGACCCAGTACTTC. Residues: CASSLEGTSGVTQYF.

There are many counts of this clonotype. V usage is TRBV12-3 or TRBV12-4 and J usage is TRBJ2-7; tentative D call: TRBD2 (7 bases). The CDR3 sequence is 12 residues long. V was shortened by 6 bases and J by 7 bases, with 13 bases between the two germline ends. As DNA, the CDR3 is TGTGCCAGCAGGGGACTAAGGGGGGAGCAGTACTTC. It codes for CASRGLRGEQYF.

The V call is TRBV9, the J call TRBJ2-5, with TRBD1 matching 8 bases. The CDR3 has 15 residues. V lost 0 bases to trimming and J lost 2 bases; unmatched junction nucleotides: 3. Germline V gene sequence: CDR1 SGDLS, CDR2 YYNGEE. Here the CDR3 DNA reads TGTGCCAGCAGCGTAGCAGGACAGGGACAAGAGACCCAGTACTTC. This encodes CASSVAGQGQETQYF.

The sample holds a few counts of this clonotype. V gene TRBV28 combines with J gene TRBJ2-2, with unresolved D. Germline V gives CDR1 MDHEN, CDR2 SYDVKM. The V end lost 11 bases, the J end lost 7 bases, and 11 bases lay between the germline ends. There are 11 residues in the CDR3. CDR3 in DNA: TGTGCCCACCGTGGGCTCGGGGAGCTGTTTTTT. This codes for CAHRGLGELFF.

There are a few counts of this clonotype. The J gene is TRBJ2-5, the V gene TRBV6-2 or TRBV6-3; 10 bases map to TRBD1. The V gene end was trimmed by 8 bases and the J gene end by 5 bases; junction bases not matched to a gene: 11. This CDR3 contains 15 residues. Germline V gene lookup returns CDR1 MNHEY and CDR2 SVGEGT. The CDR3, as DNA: TGTGCCAGCCGGATGATGGAGGACAGGGGGGAGACCCAGTACTTC. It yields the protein CASRMMEDRGETQYF.

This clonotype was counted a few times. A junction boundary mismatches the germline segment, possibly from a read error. CDR3 protein: CASSYSTVSSHNSPLHF. DNA for the CDR3: TGTGCCAGCAGTTACTCGACCGTCTCCTCCCATAATTCACCCCTCCACTTT. The V and J genes are TRBV6-6 and TRBJ1-6, with unresolved D. CDR3 length: 17 amino acids. CDR1 and CDR2 from the germline V gene are MNHNY and SVGAGI (reference sequence).

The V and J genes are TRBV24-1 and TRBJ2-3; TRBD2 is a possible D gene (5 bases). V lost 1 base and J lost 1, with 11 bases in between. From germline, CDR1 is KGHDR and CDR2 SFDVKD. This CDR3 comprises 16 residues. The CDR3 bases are TGTGCCACCAGTGATTTTACAGCGGAACGCACAGATACGCAGTATTTT. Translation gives CATSDFTAERTDTQYF.

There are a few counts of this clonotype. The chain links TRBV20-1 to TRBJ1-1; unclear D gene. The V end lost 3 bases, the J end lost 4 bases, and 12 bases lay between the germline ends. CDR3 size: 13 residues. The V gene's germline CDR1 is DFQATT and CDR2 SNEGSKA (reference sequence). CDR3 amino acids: CSASGVFFTEAFF. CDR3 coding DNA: TGCAGTGCTAGTGGCGTGTTTTTCACTGAAGCTTTCTTT.

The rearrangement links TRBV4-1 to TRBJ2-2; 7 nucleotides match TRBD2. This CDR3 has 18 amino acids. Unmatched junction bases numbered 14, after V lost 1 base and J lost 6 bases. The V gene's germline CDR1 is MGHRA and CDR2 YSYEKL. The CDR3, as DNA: TGCGCCAGCAGCCAAGCCCTTGGAGCGGGAAGCATGGCCGGGGAGCTGTTTTTT. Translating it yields CASSQALGAGSMAGELFF.

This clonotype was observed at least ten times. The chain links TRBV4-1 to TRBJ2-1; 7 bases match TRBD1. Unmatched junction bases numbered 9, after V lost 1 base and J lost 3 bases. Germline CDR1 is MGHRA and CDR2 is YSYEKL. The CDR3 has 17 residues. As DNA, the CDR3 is TGCGCCAGCAGCCAAGTGACCGGGACAGTGAACTACAATGAGCAGTTCTTC. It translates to CASSQVTGTVNYNEQFF.